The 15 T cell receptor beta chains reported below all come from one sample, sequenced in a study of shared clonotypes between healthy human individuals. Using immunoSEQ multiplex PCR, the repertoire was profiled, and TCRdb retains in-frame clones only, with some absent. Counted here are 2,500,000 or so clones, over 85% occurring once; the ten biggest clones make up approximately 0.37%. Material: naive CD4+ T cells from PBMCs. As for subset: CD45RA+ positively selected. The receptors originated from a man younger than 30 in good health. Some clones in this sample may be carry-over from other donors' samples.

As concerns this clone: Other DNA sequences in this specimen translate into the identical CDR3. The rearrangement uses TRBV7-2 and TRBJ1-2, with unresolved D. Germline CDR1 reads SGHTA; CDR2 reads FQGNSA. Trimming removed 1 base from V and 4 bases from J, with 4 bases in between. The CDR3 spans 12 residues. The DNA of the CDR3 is TGTGCCAGCAGCTTAGTGGGCTATGGCTACACCTTC. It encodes CASSLVGYGYTF.

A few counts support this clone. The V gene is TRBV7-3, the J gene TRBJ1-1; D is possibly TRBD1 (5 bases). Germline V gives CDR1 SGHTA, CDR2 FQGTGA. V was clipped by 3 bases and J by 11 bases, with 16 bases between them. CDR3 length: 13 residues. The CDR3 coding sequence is TGTGCCAGCAGCTTCACACCGACAGACCTGGCTTTCTTT. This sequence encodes CASSFTPTDLAFF.

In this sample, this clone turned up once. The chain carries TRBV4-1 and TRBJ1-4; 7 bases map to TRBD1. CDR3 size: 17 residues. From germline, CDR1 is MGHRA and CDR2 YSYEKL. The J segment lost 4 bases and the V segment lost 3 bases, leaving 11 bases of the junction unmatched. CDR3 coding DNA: TGCGCCAGCAGCCAGCCCCGGGAAGGGACAGTTAATGAAAAACTGTTTTTT. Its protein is CASSQPREGTVNEKLFF.

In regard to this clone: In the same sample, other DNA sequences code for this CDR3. CDR3: CASTGTGGPYEQYF. CDR3 DNA: TGTGCCAGCACTGGGACAGGGGGCCCCTACGAGCAGTACTTC. The chain joins TRBV28 to TRBJ2-7; 12 bases are a match to TRBD1. Looked up from germline, CDR1 is MDHEN and CDR2 is SYDVKM. V was pared by 7 bases and J by 2 bases, with 3 bases of the junction left unmatched. CDR3 length equals 14 residues.

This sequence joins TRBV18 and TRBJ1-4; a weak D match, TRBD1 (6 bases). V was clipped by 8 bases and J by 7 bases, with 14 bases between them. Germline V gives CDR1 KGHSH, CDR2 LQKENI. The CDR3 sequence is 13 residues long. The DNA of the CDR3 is TGTGCCAGCGCCAGGGGAAGGGGTGAAAAACTGTTTTTT. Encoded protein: CASARGRGEKLFF.

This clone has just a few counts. The CDR3: CASSSSGTGVNTEAFF. In DNA form, the CDR3 reads TGTGCCAGCAGTTCTTCCGGGACAGGGGTGAACACTGAAGCTTTCTTT. The rearrangement uses TRBV6-5 and TRBJ1-1; 10 nucleotides agree with TRBD1. The CDR3 is made up of 16 amino acids. Germline V gene sequence: CDR1 MNHEY, CDR2 SVGAGI. Losses at the gene ends were 4 bases for V and 0 bases for J; bases not matched to a gene: 5.

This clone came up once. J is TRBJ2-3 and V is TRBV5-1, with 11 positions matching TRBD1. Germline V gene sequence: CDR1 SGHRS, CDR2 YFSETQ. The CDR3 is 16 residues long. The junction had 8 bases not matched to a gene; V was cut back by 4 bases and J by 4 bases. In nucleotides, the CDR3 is TGCGCCAGCAGCGGGAGGACAGGGGGCGTCGCAGATACGCAGTATTTT. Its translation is CASSGRTGGVADTQYF.

The CDR3 spells CASSFTGTNGYTF. The CDR3 region has the DNA TGTGCCAGCAGTTTTACCGGGACAAATGGCTACACCTTC. The chain joins TRBV28 to TRBJ1-2, with D possibly being TRBD1 (6 bases). The CDR3 is made up of 13 amino acids. Trimming shortened V by 3 bases and J by 6 bases, and 11 bases separated the two germline ends. The germline V gene encodes CDR1 MDHEN and CDR2 SYDVKM.

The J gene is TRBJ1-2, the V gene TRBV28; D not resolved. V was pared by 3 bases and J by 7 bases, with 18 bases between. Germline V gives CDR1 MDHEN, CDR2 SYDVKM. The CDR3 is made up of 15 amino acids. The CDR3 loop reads CASSFPKGTARGYTF. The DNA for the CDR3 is TGTGCCAGCAGTTTCCCCAAGGGTACGGCCCGTGGCTACACCTTC.

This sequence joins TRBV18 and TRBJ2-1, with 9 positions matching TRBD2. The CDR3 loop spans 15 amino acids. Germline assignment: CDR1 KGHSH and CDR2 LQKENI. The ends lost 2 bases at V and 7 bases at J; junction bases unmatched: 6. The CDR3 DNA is TGTGCCAGCTCACCATCTAGCGGGGTTACTAATGAGCAGTTCTTC. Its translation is CASSPSSGVTNEQFF.

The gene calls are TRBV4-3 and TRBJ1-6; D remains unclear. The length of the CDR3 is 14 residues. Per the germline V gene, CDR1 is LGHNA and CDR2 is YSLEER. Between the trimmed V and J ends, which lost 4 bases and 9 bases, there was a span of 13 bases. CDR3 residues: CASSPGLTPSPLHF. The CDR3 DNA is TGCGCCAGCAGCCCTGGTCTAACCCCTTCACCCCTCCACTTT.

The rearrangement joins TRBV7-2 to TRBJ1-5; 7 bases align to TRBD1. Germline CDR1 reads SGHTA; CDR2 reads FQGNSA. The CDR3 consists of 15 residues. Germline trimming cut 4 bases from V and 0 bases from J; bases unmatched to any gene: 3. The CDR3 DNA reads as TGTGCCAGCAGCTGGGACAGTTATAGCAATCAGCCCCAGCATTTT. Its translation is CASSWDSYSNQPQHF.

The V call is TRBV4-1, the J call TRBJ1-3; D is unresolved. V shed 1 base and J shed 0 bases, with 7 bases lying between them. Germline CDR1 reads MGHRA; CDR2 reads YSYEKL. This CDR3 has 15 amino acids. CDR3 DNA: TGCGCCAGCAGCCAAGGACAAAACTCTGGAAACACCATATATTTT. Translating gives CASSQGQNSGNTIYF.

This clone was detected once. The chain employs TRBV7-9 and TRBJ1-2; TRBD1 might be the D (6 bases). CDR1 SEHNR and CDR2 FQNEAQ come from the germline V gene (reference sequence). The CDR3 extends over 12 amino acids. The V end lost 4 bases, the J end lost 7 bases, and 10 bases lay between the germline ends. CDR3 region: CASSSWDTGYTF. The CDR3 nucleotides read TGTGCCAGCAGCTCTTGGGACACTGGCTACACCTTC.

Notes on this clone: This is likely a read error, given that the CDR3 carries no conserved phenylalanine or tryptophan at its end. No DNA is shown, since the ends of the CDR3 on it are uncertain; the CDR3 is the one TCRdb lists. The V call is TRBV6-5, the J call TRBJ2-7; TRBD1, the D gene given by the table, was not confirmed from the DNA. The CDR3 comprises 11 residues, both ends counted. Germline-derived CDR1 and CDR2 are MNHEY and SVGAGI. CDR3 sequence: CASSYPGQAPS.